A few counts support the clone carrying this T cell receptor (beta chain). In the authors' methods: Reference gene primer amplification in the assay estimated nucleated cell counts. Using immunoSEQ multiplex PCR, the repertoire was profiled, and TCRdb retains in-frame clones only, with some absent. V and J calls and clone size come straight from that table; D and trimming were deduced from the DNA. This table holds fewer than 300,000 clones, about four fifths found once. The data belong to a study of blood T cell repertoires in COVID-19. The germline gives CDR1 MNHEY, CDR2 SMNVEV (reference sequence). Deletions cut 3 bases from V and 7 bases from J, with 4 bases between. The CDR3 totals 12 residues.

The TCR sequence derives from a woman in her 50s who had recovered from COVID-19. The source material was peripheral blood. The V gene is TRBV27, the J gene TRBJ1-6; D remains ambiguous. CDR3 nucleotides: TGTGCCAGCAGTTTCAGAAATTCACCCCTCCACTTT. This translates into CASSFRNSPLHF.